These 20 T cell receptor beta chains share one sample of origin, sequenced in a study of blood T cell repertoires in COVID-19. Measured with immunoSEQ multiplex PCR; TCRdb has only the in-frame clones, and not every one. The top ten clones hold 4.3% of a sample with more than 200,000 clones, 75% to 85% of them seen once. Sequences were obtained from PBMCs or T cells enriched from blood (not recorded which). The receptors derive from a young man with acute COVID-19.

The CDR3 DNA is TGTGCCAGCAGTCCGGGGAGTAGCAAAAACATTCAGTACTTC. As protein: CASSPGSSKNIQYF. V gene TRBV28 combines with J gene TRBJ2-4, with D perhaps TRBD2 (5 bases). Trimming removed 5 bases at V and 3 bases at J, with 11 bases between. Germline CDR1 and CDR2: MDHEN and SYDVKM. The CDR3 consists of 14 residues.

There are a few counts of this clone. The gene calls are TRBV2 and TRBJ1-2; D is perhaps TRBD1 (5 bases). V was trimmed by 7 bases and J by 7 bases, leaving 16 bases between them. CDR1 and CDR2 (germline): SNHLY, FYNNEI. There are 13 residues in the CDR3. The CDR3 DNA is TGTGCCAGCATAATTTCCAGGGATCGTGGCTACACCTTC. It yields the protein CASIISRDRGYTF.

The V and J genes are TRBV7-9 and TRBJ2-7; tentatively, D is TRBD1 (6 bases). V lost 5 bases and J lost 4, with 12 bases in between. This CDR3 has 13 residues. CDR1 is SEHNR, CDR2 FQNEAQ, per germline (reference sequence). CDR3 bases: TGTGCCAGCAGCCGTTCAGGGGATTACGAGCAGTACTTC. Its translation is CASSRSGDYEQYF.

V and J are TRBV6-5 and TRBJ2-7, with 9 nucleotides matching TRBD1. J lost 2 bases, V lost 2 bases, and 4 bases had no gene match. CDR1 and CDR2 (germline): MNHEY, SVGAGI. The CDR3 spans 15 residues. CDR3 in amino acids: CASSYGGQGPYEQYF. The CDR3 DNA follows: TGTGCCAGCAGTTACGGAGGACAGGGGCCCTACGAGCAGTACTTC.

The rearrangement joins TRBV4-1 to TRBJ2-7, with a tentative D call TRBD2 (5 bases). From germline, CDR1 is MGHRA and CDR2 YSYEKL. Trimming removed 0 bases from V and 5 bases from J, with 11 bases in between. The CDR3 has 14 amino acids. The CDR3 here is CASSQDLRDDEQYF. For the CDR3, the DNA is TGCGCCAGCAGCCAAGATTTGAGGGATGACGAGCAGTACTTC.

This clone occurred once. The V call is TRBV19, the J call TRBJ2-2; maybe TRBD1 (7 bases). There are 15 residues in the CDR3. The germline V gene encodes CDR1 LNHDA and CDR2 SQIVND (reference sequence). Trimming removed 2 bases from V and 6 bases from J, with 13 bases in between. This chain's CDR3 is CASSISPGGSGELFF. In nucleotides, the CDR3 is TGTGCCAGTAGTATATCCCCAGGGGGGTCCGGGGAGCTGTTTTTT. The entire variable domain, with the rest obtained from reference TRBV19 and TRBJ2-2, is as follows: DGGITQSPKYLFRKEGQNVTLSCEQNLNHDAMYWYRQDPGQGLRLIYYSQIVNDFQKGDIAEGYSVSREKKESFPLTVTSAQKNPTAFYLCASSISPGGSGELFFGEGSRLTVL.

The rearrangement links TRBV2 to TRBJ2-7; the D gene is possibly TRBD2 (6 bases). This CDR3 has 12 residues. V was pared by 6 bases and J by 9 bases, with 15 bases between. Per the germline V gene, CDR1 is SNHLY and CDR2 is FYNNEI. The CDR3 bases are TGTGCCAGCAGCTCTAGCGCCCCCGGGCAGTACTTC. Its translation is CASSSSAPGQYF.

The chain joins TRBV5-4 to TRBJ2-2, with 7 bases lining up with TRBD1. J was trimmed by 9 bases and V by 0 bases; bases with no gene match: 5. Germline assignment: CDR1 SGHNT and CDR2 YYREEE (reference sequence). This CDR3 spans 14 amino acids. The CDR3 coding sequence is TGTGCCAGCAGCTTGGGCCAGGGGGACCGGGAGCTGTTTTTT. Residues: CASSLGQGDRELFF.

This clone was observed once. The chain employs TRBV4-1 and TRBJ1-5; D gene unclear. V was cut by 4 bases and J by 0 bases, with 10 bases left in between. This CDR3 spans 15 amino acids. Germline loops: CDR1 MGHRA, CDR2 YSYEKL. The chain's CDR3 is CASSPEWASNQPQHF. For the CDR3, the DNA is TGCGCCAGCAGCCCTGAGTGGGCTAGCAATCAGCCCCAGCATTTT.

The rearrangement joins TRBV10-3 to TRBJ2-6; the D is unclear. Deletions cut 0 bases from V and 1 base from J, with 4 bases between. The V gene's germline CDR1 is ENHRY and CDR2 SYGVKD. CDR3 length: 15 residues. The CDR3 sequence is CAISESASGANVLTF. Written as DNA, the CDR3 is TGTGCCATCAGTGAGTCCGCGTCTGGGGCCAACGTCCTGACTTTC.

The V gene is TRBV5-1, the J gene TRBJ1-3; TRBD1 matches at 10 bases. This CDR3 is built from 18 residues. V lost 3 bases and J lost 0; bases outside the gene matches: 9. Germline V CDR1 and CDR2: SGHRS, YFSETQ. This chain's CDR3 is CASSSVRTGGGSGNTIYF. For the CDR3, the DNA is TGCGCCAGCAGCTCGGTCCGGACAGGGGGTGGCTCTGGAAACACCATATATTTT. Complete variable domain (other parts from reference TRBV5-1 and TRBJ1-3): KAGVTQTPRYLIKTRGQQVTLSCSPISGHRSVSWYQQTPGQGLQFLFEYFSETQRNKGNFPGRFSGRQFSNSRSEMNVSTLELGDSALYLCASSSVRTGGGSGNTIYFGEGSWLTVV.

This clone has a handful of counts. The chain couples TRBV11-2 to TRBJ2-5, with TRBD2 matching over 8 bases. Germline values: CDR1 SGHAT, CDR2 FQNNGV. The trim removed 0 bases at V and 4 bases at J, leaving 13 bases unmatched. This CDR3 comprises 18 residues. The CDR3: CASSLDLRGGLSRETQYF. The DNA of the CDR3 is TGTGCCAGCAGCTTAGATCTTCGGGGGGGCTTGTCGAGAGAGACCCAGTACTTC.

This rearrangement joins TRBV6-2 or TRBV6-3 to TRBJ1-2; D remains ambiguous. The V gene lost 0 bases and the J gene lost 8 bases, with 13 bases spanning the gap. Germline V gene data show CDR1 as MNHEY and CDR2 as SVGEGT. CDR3 length: 14 amino acids. The DNA of the CDR3 is TGTGCCAGCAGTTACTCGACCGGGATAGGAGGCTACACCTTC. Translated, it gives CASSYSTGIGGYTF.

The V call is TRBV5-5, the J call TRBJ1-2; 7 bases align to TRBD1. CDR1 SGHKS and CDR2 YYEKEE come from the germline V gene (reference sequence). Trimming cost V 4 bases and J 7 bases; bases outside gene matches: 7. The CDR3 runs to 13 residues. This CDR3 reads CASSPDRVVGYTF. Here the CDR3 DNA reads TGTGCCAGCAGCCCCGACAGGGTTGTTGGCTACACCTTC.

The rearrangement links TRBV6-5 to TRBJ1-1; 10 bases are shared with TRBD1. V shed 3 bases and J 0 bases; nucleotides not matched to a gene: 4. Per germline, CDR1 MNHEY and CDR2 SVGAGI. The CDR3 contains 16 residues. CDR3 coding DNA: TGTGCCAGCAGTTATGACAGGGGGCTGATGAACACTGAAGCTTTCTTT. Amino acids: CASSYDRGLMNTEAFF.

Only one count was recorded for this clone. The chain has TRBV4-1 and TRBJ1-4; 11 nucleotides line up with TRBD1. The germline gives CDR1 MGHRA, CDR2 YSYEKL. The CDR3 is made up of 16 amino acids. V shed 8 bases and J 7 bases; nucleotides not matched to a gene: 12. The CDR3 region is CASGTLAGTGGEKLFF. In nucleotides, the CDR3 is TGCGCCAGCGGGACCTTGGCCGGGACAGGGGGTGAAAAACTGTTTTTT.

The CDR3 reads CASSLTGGLGQPQHF. DNA of the CDR3: TGCGCCAGCAGCCTTACAGGGGGCTTAGGTCAGCCCCAGCATTTT. V gene TRBV5-1 combines with J gene TRBJ1-5, with 9 bases fitting TRBD1. V shed 4 bases and J 6 bases; nucleotides not matched to a gene: 8. From germline, CDR1 is SGHRS and CDR2 YFSETQ. The CDR3 contains 15 residues.

This clone was detected a few times. The J gene is TRBJ1-3, the V gene TRBV30, with D maybe TRBD1 (5 bases). This CDR3 is built from 13 residues. V was trimmed by 5 bases and J by 2 bases, leaving 10 bases between them. CDR1 and CDR2 (germline): GTSNPN, SVGIG (reference sequence). The CDR3 spells CAWDSSAGNTIYF. The CDR3 region has the DNA TGTGCCTGGGACAGTTCGGCTGGAAACACCATATATTTT. Variable domain in full (rest from reference TRBV30 and TRBJ1-3): SQTIHQWPATLVQPVGSPLSLECTVEGTSNPNLYWYRQAAGRGLQLLFYSVGIGQISSEVPQNLSASRPQDRQFILSSKKLLLSDSGFYLCAWDSSAGNTIYFGEGSWLTVV.

The chain uses TRBV5-1 and TRBJ2-7; 10 nucleotides line up with TRBD2. CDR3 length equals 15 residues. V lost 1 base, J lost 3 bases, and 4 bases stayed unmatched. Per the germline V gene, CDR1 is SGHRS and CDR2 is YFSETQ. The CDR3 DNA sequence: TGCGCCAGCAGCTTGCAAGCGGGGGGGATCTACGAGCAGTACTTC. Protein sequence: CASSLQAGGIYEQYF.

The chain couples TRBV11-2 to TRBJ2-6; perhaps TRBD1 as D (6 bases). V was trimmed by 5 bases and J by 4 bases, leaving 12 bases between them. The CDR3 runs to 15 residues. CDR1 and CDR2 from the germline V gene are SGHAT and FQNNGV. The CDR3 is CASSLTGIGANVLTF. For the CDR3, the DNA is TGTGCCAGCAGCCTTACAGGGATCGGGGCCAACGTCCTGACTTTC.